The text below deals with one T cell receptor (beta chain). Its antigen remains unknown. The ends lost 4 bases at V and 4 bases at J; junction bases unmatched: 4. The length of the CDR3 is 14 residues. Germline V lookup: CDR1 SGHNT, CDR2 YYREEE (reference sequence). Repertoires were generated with immunoSEQ multiplex PCR, while TCRdb's copy carries only in-frame clones and drops some. The top ten hold around 5% of the sample, which has 130,000 to 150,000 clones, 88% seen once. This record comes from a study of T cell responses to AZD1222 COVID-19 vaccine. Study-wide results and limits: Baseline testing showed seropositivity in only 5 or 6 AZD1222 recipients.

The TCR originated in an adult who received the MenACWY meningococcal vaccine as a control. The chain links TRBV5-4 to TRBJ2-7; 11 nucleotides align to TRBD1. Here the sequenced sample was peripheral blood, taken 28 days after the second dose of the MenACWY control vaccine. The CDR3 region is CASSTDRGQYEQYF. DNA of the CDR3: TGTGCCAGCAGCACGGACAGGGGGCAGTACGAGCAGTACTTC. Based on the CDR3 plus reference TRBV5-4 and TRBJ2-7, the full variable domain is ETGVTQSPTHLIKTRGQQVTLRCSSQSGHNTVSWYQQALGQGPQFIFQYYREEENGRGNFPPRFSGLQFPNYSSELNVNALELDDSALYLCASSTDRGQYEQYFGPGTRLTVT.